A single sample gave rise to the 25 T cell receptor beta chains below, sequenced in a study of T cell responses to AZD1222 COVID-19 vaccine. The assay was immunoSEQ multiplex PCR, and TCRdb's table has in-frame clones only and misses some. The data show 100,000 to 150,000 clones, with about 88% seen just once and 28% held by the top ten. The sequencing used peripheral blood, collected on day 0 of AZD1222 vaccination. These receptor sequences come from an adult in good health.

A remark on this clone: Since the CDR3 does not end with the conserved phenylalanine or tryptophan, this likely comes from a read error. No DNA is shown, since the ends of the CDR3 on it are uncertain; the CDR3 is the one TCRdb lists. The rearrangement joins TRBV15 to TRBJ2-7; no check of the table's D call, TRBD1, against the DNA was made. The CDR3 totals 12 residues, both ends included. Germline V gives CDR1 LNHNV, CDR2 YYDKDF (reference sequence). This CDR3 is CATSRNRDRTFL.

CDR3 nucleotide sequence: TGTGCCAGCAAGACAGGGGAAATGAACACTGAAGCTTTCTTT. It specifies CASKTGEMNTEAFF. The chain combines TRBV6-5 with TRBJ1-1; 8 nucleotides align to TRBD1. The junction had 4 bases not matched to a gene; V was cut back by 7 bases and J by 0 bases. The CDR3 spans 14 residues. The germline gives CDR1 MNHEY, CDR2 SVGAGI.

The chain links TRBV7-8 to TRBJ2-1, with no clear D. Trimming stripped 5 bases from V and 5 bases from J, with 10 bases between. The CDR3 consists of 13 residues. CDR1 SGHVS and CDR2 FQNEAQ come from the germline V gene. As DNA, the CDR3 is TGTGCCAGCAGCCGACCCAATCACAATGAGCAGTTCTTC. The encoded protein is CASSRPNHNEQFF.

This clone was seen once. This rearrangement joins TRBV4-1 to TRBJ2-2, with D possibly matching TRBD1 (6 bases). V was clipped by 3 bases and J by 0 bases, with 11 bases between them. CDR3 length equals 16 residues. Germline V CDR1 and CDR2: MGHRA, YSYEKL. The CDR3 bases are TGCGCCAGCAGCCAGGGGGCCGTCACGAACACCGGGGAGCTGTTTTTT. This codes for CASSQGAVTNTGELFF.

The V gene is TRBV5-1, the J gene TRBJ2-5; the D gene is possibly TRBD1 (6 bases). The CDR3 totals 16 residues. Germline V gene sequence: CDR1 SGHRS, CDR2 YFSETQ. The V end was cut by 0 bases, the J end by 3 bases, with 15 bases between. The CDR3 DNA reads TGCGCCAGCAGCTTGGCCAGGCGGACAGCGAAAGAGACCCAGTACTTC. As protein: CASSLARRTAKETQYF.

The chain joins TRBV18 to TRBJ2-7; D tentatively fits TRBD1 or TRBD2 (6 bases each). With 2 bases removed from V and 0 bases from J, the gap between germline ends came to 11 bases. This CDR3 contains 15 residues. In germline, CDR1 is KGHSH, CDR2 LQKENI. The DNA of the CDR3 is TGTGCCAGCTCACCATCGGGGGCCCACTCCTACGAGCAGTACTTC. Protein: CASSPSGAHSYEQYF.

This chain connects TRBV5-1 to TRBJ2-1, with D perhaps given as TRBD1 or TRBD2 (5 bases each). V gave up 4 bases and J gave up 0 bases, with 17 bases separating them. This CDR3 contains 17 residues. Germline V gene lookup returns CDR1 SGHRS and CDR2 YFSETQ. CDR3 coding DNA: TGCGCCAGCAGCACTGTGGTGGGGGAGAGCTCCTACAATGAGCAGTTCTTC. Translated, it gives CASSTVVGESSYNEQFF.

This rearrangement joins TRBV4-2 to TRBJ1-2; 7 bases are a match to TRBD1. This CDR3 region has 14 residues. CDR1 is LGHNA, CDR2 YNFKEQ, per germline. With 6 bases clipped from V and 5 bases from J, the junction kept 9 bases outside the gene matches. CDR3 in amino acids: CASRSQGGDYGYTF. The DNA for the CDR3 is TGTGCCAGCAGGTCGCAAGGGGGCGATTATGGCTACACCTTC.

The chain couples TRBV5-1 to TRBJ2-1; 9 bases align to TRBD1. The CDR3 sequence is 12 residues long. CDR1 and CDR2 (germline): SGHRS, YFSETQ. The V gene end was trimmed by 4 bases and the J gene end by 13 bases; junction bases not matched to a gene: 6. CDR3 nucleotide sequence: TGCGCCAGCAGCCTAGGACAGGGGACTCAGTTCTTC. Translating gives CASSLGQGTQFF.

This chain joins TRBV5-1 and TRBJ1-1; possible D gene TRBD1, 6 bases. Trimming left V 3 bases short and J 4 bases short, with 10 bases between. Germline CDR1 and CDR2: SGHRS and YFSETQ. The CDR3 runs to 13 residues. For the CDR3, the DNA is TGCGCCAGCAGCTGGGAGGGGGGCACTGAAGCTTTCTTT. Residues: CASSWEGGTEAFF.

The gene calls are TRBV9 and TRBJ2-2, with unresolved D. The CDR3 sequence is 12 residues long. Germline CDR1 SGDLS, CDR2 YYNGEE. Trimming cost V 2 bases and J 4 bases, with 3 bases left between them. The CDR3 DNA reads TGTGCCAGCAGCGTCTCCACCGGGGAGCTGTTTTTT. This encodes CASSVSTGELFF.

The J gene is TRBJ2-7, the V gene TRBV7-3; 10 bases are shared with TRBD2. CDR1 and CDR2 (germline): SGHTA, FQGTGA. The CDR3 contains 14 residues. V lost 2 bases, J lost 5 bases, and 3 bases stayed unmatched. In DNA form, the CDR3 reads TGTGCCAGCAGCTTACTCGGGACTAGCGACGAGCAGTACTTC. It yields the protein CASSLLGTSDEQYF.

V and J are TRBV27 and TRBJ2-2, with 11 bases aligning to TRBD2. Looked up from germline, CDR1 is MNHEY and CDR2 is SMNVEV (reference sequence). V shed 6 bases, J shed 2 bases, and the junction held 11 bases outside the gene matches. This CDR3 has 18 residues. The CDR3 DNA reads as TGTGCCAGCAGCCCCCCAGGAGGGACTAGCGGAAACACCGGGGAGCTGTTTTTT. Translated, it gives CASSPPGGTSGNTGELFF.

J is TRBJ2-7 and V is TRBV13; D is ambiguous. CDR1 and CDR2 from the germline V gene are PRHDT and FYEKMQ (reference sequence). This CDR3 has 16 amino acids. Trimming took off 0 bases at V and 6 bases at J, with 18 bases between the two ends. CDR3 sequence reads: CASSLGQATHMSEQYF. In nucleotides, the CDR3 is TGTGCCAGCAGCTTAGGTCAGGCGACCCACATGAGCGAGCAGTACTTC.

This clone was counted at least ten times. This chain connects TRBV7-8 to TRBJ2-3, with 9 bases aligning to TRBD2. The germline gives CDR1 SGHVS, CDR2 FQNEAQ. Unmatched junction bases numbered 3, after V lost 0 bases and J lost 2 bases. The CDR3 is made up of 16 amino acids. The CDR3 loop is CASSLAAGGFTDTQYF. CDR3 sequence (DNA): TGTGCCAGCAGCTTAGCAGCGGGAGGATTCACAGATACGCAGTATTTT.

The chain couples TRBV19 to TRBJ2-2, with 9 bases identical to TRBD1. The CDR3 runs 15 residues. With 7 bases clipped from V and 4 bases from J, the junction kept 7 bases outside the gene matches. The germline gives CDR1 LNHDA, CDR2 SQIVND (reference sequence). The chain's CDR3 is CASNPGTGTTGELFF. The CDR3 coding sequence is TGTGCCAGTAATCCCGGGACAGGGACCACCGGGGAGCTGTTTTTT.

DNA of the CDR3: TGTGCCCGGCGGCAGGGGAACACCGGGGAGCTGTTTTTT. This gives the protein CARRQGNTGELFF. J is TRBJ2-2 and V is TRBV24-1; maybe TRBD1 (5 bases). Germline V gene lookup returns CDR1 KGHDR and CDR2 SFDVKD. The length of the CDR3 is 13 residues. V was cut by 12 bases and J by 1 base, with 11 bases left in between.

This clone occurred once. The CDR3 spells CAIRGQGYNEQFF. In nucleotides, the CDR3 is TGTGCCATCCGAGGACAGGGGTACAATGAGCAGTTCTTC. The chain recombines TRBV10-3 with TRBJ2-1; 9 positions agree with TRBD1. Trimming took 8 bases from V and 4 from J; bases not matched to a gene: 3. The CDR3 totals 13 residues. The V gene's germline CDR1 is ENHRY and CDR2 SYGVKD.

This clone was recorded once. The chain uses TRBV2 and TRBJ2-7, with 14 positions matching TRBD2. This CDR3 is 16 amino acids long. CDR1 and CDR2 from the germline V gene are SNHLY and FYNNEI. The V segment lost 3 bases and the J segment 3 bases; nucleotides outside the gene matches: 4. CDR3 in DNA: TGTGCCAGCAGTGACCCCGGGACTAGCGGGAGCTACGAGCAGTACTTC. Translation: CASSDPGTSGSYEQYF.

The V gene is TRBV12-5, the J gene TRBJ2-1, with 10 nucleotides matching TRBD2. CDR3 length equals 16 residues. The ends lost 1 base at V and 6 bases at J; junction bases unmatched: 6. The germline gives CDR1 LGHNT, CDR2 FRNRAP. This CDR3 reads CASGLAIAGGFNEQFF. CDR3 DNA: TGTGCTAGTGGTTTGGCCATAGCGGGAGGATTCAATGAGCAGTTCTTC.

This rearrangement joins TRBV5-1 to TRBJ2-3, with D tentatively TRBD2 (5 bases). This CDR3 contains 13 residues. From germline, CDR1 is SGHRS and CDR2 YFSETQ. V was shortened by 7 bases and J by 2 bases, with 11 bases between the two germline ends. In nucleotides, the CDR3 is TGCGCCAGCCGGAATAGCGACACAGATACGCAGTATTTT. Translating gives CASRNSDTDTQYF.

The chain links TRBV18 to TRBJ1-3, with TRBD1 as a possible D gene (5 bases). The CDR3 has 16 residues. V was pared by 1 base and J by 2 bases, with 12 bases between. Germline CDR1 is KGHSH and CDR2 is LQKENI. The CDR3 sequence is CASSPLGTATGNTIYF. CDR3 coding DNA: TGTGCCAGCTCACCACTGGGGACGGCAACTGGAAACACCATATATTTT.

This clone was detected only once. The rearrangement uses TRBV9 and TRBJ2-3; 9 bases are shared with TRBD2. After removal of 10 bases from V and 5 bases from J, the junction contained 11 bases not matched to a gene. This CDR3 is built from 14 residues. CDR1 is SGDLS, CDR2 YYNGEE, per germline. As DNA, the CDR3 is TGTGCCTCCACGGTCCGGCGGGAGGGAGATACGCAGTATTTT. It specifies CASTVRREGDTQYF.

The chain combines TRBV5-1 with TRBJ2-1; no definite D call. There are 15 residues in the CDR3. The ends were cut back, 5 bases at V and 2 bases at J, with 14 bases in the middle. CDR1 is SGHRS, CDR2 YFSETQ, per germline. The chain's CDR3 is CASSGPFLTYNEQFF. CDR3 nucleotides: TGCGCCAGCAGTGGGCCCTTCCTTACCTACAATGAGCAGTTCTTC.

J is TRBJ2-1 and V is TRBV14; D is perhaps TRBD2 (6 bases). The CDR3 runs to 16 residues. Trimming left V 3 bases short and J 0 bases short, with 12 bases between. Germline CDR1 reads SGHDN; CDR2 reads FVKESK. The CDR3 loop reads CASSQSGGSSYNEQFF. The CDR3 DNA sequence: TGTGCCAGCAGCCAGAGCGGAGGGAGCTCCTACAATGAGCAGTTCTTC.